This T cell receptor (beta chain) comes out of a study of blood T cell repertoires in COVID-19. Study in general: Researchers got acute and convalescent COVID-19 samples from the United States, Italy and Spain. PBMCs, B-cell-depleted T cells, or T cells were the source of the cDNA or gDNA that made up the material.

Germline CDR1 reads MDHEN; CDR2 reads SYDVKM. The length of the CDR3 is 14 residues. Trimming stripped 3 bases from V and 6 bases from J, with 14 bases between. Original processing notes: Estimation of nucleated cell counts relied on the amplification of reference gene primers. Sequenced by immunoSEQ multiplex PCR; TCRdb stores in-frame clones only, minus some. The V and J calls and clone size come from that table; D and trimming were worked out from the DNA. This table holds about 170,000 clones, around 80% found once. The TCR comes from a woman aged 55-70 years with acute or convalescent COVID-19. The rearrangement uses TRBV28 and TRBJ2-5; maybe TRBD2 (6 bases). What was sequenced was peripheral blood. The CDR3 nucleotides read TGTGCCAGCAGTTTCGCCCCGGGGGAAAAGACCCAGTACTTC. It encodes CASSFAPGEKTQYF.